The clone carrying this T cell receptor beta chain was seen many times. The antigen is undetermined. V dropped 7 bases and J dropped 5 bases, with 17 bases sitting between them. The CDR3 spans 14 residues. The germline V gene has CDR1 ENHRY and CDR2 SYGVKD. This specimen belongs to a study of T cells in Graves' hyperthyroidism and ophthalmopathy. RNA transcripts yielded amplified TCR beta CDR3 regions. HTBI primers were used for first-round RT-PCR of the TCR CDR3. MiXCR was run by TCRdb on the multiplex PCR reads, yielding one entry per CDR3 protein. The table lists 200,000 to 250,000 distinct CDR3 sequences, about 18% of them singletons. Study-wide results and caveats: For ophthalmopathy, model prediction preceded onset by a median about 6 months. Expanded thyroid clonotypes (above 0.001) were mostly also found in blood.

Exclusion of a patient resulted from uncontrolled infection, other autoimmune disease, pregnancy or lactation. J is TRBJ1-1 and V is TRBV10-3, with D maybe TRBD1 (6 bases). The source material was blood. This TCR was sampled from a man aged 35 to 55 with Graves' hyperthyroidism. The CDR3 DNA sequence: TGTGCCATCACCAATGGGGGGGCGAGGACTGAAGCTTTCTTT. This gives the protein CAITNGGARTEAFF.